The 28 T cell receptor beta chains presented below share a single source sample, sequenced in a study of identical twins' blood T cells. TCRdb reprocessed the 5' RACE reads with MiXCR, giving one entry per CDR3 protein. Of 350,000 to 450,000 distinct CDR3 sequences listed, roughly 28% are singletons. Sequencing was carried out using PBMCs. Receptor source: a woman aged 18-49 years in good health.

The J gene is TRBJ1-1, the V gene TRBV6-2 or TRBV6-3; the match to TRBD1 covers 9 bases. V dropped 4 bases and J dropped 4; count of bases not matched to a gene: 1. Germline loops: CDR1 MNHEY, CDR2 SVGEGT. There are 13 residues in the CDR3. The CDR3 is CASSWDRATEAFF. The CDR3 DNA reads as TGTGCCAGCAGTTGGGACAGGGCCACTGAAGCTTTCTTT.

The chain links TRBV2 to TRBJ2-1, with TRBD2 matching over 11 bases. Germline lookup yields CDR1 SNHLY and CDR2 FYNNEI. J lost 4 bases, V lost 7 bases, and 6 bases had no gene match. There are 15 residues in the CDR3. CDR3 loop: CASTTGTSGYNEQFF. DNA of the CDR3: TGTGCCAGCACCACGGGGACTAGCGGTTACAATGAGCAGTTCTTC.

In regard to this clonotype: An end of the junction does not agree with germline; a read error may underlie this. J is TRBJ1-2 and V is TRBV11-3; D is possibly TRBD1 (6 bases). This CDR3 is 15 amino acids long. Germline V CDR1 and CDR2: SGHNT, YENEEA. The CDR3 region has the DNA TGTGCCGGCAGCTTAACAGTAGGGGGTAACTATGGCTACACCTTC. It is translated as CAGSLTVGGNYGYTF. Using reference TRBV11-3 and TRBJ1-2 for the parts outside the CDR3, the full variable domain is EAGVVQSPRYKIIEKKQPVAFWCNPISGHNTLYWYLQNLGQGPELLIRYENEEAVDDSQLPKDRFSAERLKGVDSTLKIQPAELGDSAVYLCAGSLTVGGNYGYTFGSGTRLTVV.

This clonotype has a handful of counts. DNA of the CDR3: TGTGCCAGCAGACTGGACTCTGGCCCGCAGTATTTT. It yields the protein CASRLDSGPQYF. The V and J genes are TRBV6-2 or TRBV6-3 and TRBJ2-3, with D tentatively TRBD2 (5 bases). The CDR3 sequence is 12 residues long. The germline V gene has CDR1 MNHEY and CDR2 SVGEGT. Deletions cut 6 bases from V and 10 bases from J, with 14 bases between.

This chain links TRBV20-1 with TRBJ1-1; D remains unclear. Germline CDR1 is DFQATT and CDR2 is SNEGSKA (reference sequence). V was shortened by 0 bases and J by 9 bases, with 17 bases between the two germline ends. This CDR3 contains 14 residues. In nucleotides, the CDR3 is TGCAGTGCTAGAGATACTTACGCAACAACTAAAGCTTTCTTT. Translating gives CSARDTYATTKAFF.

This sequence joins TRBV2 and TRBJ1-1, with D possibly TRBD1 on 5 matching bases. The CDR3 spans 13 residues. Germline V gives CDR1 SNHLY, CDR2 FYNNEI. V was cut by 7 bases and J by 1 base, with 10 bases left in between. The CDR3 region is CASNGAGNTEAFF. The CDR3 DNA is TGTGCCAGCAATGGGGCGGGGAACACTGAAGCTTTCTTT.

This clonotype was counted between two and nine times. Here the CDR3 reads CSAVDGFDTGELFF. CDR3 nucleotide sequence: TGCAGCGCCGTAGATGGTTTCGACACCGGGGAGCTGTTTTTT. This rearrangement joins TRBV29-1 to TRBJ2-2; D not certain. Germline V gene lookup returns CDR1 SQVTM and CDR2 ANQGSEA. Deletions cut 7 bases from V and 3 bases from J, with 15 bases between. The CDR3 is 14 amino acids.

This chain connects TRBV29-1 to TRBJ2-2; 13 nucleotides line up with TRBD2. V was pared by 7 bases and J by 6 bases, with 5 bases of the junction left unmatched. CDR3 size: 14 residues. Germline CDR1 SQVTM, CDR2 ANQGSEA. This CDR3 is CSATSGRVSGELFF. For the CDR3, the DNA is TGCAGCGCTACTAGCGGGAGGGTCTCCGGGGAGCTGTTTTTT.

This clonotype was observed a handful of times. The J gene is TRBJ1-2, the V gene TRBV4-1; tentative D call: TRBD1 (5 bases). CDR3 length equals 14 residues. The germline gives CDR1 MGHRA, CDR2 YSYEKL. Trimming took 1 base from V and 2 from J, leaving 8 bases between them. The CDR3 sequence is CASSQVGANYGYTF. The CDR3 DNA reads TGCGCCAGCAGCCAAGTCGGGGCAAACTATGGCTACACCTTC.

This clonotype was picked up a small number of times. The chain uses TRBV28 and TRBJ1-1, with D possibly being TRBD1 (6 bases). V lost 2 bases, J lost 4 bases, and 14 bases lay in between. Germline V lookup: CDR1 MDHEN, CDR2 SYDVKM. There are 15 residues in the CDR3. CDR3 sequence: CASSLGGDIRTEAFF. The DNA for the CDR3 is TGTGCCAGCAGTTTAGGAGGGGACATTCGCACTGAAGCTTTCTTT. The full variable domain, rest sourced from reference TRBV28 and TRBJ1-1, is DVKVTQSSRYLVKRTGEKVFLECVQDMDHENMFWYRQDPGLGLRLIYFSYDVKMKEKGDIPEGYSVSREKKERFSLILESASTNQTSMYLCASSLGGDIRTEAFFGQGTRLTVV.

DNA for the CDR3: TGTGCCAGCAGCTTAATGGGGTTGACTAATGAAAAACTGTTTTTT. This gives the protein CASSLMGLTNEKLFF. The chain has TRBV7-2 and TRBJ1-4; D call uncertain. The germline V gene has CDR1 SGHTA and CDR2 FQGNSA. This CDR3 is 15 amino acids long. Trimming cost V 2 bases and J 2 bases, with 9 bases left between them. The full variable domain, its missing parts supplied by reference TRBV7-2 and TRBJ1-4, is GAGVSQSPSNKVTEKGKDVELRCDPISGHTALYWYRQSLGQGLEFLIYFQGNSAPDKSGLPSDRFSAERTGGSVSTLTIQRTQQEDSAVYLCASSLMGLTNEKLFFGSGTQLSVL.

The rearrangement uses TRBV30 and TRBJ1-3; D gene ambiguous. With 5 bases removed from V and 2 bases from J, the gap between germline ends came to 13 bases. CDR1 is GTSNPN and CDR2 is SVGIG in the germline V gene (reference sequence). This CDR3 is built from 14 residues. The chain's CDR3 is CAWSGVRAGNTIYF. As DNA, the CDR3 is TGTGCCTGGTCTGGGGTGCGGGCTGGAAACACCATATATTTT.

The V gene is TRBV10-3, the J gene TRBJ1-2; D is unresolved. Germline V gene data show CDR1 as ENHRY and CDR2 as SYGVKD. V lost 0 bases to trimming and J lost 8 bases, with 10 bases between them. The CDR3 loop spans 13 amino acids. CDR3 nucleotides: TGTGCCATCAGTGAGTCCGAGCGGGTAGGCTACACCTTC. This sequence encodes CAISESERVGYTF.

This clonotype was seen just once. The CDR3 nucleotides are TGTGCCATCAGTATTCAACAGTGGAATCGATACACAGATACGCAGTATTTT. Its protein is CAISIQQWNRYTDTQYF. This chain links TRBV10-3 with TRBJ2-3; D gene ambiguous. V was pared by 5 bases and J by 2 bases, with 20 bases between. Germline loops: CDR1 ENHRY, CDR2 SYGVKD. The CDR3 loop spans 17 amino acids.

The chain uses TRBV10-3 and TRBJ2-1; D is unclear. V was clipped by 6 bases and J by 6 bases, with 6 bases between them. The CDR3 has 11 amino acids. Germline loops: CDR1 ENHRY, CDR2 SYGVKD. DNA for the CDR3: TGTGCCATCAGGGGTGCCAATGAGCAGTTCTTC. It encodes CAIRGANEQFF.

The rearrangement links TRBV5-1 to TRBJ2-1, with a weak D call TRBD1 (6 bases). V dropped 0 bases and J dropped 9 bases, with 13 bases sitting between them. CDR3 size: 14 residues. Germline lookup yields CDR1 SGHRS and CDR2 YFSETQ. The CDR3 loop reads CASSLAGASGEQFF. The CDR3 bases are TGCGCCAGCAGCTTGGCAGGGGCTTCAGGTGAGCAGTTCTTC.

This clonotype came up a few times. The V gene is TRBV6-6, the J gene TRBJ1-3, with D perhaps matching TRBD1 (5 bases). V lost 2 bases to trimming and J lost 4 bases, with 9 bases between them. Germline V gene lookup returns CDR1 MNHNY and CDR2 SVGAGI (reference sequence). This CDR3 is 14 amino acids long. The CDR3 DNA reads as TGTGCCAGCAGTTACAAAAGGGACGGAAACACCATATATTTT. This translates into CASSYKRDGNTIYF.

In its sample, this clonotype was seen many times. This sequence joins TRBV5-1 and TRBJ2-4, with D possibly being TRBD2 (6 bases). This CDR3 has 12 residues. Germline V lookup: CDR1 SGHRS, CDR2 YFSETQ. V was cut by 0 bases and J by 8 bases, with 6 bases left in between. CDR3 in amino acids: CASSLGLDIQYF. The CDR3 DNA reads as TGCGCCAGCAGCTTGGGACTAGACATTCAGTACTTC.

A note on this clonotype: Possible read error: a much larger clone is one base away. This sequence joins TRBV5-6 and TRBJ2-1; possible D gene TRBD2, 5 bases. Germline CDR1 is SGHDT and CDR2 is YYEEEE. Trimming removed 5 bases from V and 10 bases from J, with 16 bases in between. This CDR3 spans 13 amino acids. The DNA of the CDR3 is TGTGCCAGCAGATTGAAACTAGTCTGGGAGCAGTTCTTC. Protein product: CASRLKLVWEQFF.

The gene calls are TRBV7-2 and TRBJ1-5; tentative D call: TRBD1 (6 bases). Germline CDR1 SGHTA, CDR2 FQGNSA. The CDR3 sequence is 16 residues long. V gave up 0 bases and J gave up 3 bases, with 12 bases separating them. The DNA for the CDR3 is TGTGCCAGCAGCTTAGCGCTATGGGGGCTCAATCAGCCCCAGCATTTT. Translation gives CASSLALWGLNQPQHF.

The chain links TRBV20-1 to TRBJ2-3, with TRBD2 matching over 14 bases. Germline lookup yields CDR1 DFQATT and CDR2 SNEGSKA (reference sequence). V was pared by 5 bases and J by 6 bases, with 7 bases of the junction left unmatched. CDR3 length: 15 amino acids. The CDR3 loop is CSAWGLAGAGDTQYF. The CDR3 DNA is TGCAGTGCTTGGGGACTAGCGGGGGCAGGGGATACGCAGTATTTT.

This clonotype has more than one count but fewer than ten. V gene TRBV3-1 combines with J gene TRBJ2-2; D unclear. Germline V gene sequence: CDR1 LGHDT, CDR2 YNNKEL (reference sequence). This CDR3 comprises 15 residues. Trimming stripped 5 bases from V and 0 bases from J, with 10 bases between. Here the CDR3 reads CASSGRIANTGELFF. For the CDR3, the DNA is TGTGCCAGCAGCGGCCGGATCGCGAACACCGGGGAGCTGTTTTTT.

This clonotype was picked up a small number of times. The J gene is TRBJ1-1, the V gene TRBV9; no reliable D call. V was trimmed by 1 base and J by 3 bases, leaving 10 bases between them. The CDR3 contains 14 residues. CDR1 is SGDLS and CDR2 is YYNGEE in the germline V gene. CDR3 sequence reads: CASSVSVGDTEAFF. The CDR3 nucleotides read TGTGCCAGCAGCGTATCGGTCGGGGACACTGAAGCTTTCTTT.

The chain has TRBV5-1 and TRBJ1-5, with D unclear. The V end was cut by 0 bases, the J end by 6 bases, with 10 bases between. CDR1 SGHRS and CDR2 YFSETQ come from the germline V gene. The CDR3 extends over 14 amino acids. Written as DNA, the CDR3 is TGCGCCAGCAGCTTGGAAGGGAGTGCTCAGCCCCAGCATTTT. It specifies CASSLEGSAQPQHF.

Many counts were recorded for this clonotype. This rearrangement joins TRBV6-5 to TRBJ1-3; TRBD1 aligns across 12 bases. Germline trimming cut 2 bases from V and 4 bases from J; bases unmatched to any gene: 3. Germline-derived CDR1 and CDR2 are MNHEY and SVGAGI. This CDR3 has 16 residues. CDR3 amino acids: CASSYGTGGDGNTIYF. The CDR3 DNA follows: TGTGCCAGCAGTTACGGGACAGGGGGCGACGGAAACACCATATATTTT.

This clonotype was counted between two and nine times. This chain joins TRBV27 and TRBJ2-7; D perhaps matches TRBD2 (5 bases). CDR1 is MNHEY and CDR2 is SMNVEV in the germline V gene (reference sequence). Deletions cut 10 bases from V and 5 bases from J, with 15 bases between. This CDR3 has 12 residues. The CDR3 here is CATSSGGDEQYF. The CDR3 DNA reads TGTGCCACCAGCAGTGGAGGCGACGAGCAGTACTTC.

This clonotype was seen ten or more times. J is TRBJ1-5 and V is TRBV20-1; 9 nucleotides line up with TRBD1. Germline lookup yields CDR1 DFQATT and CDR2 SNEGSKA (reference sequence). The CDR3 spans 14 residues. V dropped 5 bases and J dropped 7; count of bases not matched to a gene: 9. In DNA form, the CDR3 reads TGCAGTGCTTTAACAACAGGGGGCGTGCAGCCCCAGCATTTT. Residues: CSALTTGGVQPQHF.

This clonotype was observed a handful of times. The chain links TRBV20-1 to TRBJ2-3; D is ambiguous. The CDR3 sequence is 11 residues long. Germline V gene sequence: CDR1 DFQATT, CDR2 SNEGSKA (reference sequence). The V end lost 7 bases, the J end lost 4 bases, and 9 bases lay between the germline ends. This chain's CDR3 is CSVPGSDTQYF. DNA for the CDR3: TGCAGTGTTCCGGGTTCAGATACGCAGTATTTT.